The entry below gives a single TCR beta chain sequence along with its context. Its recognized antigen is unknown. The sample holds no much larger clone one base away, and base qualities are not on file. The sample is drawn from a study of blood T cell repertoires in COVID-19 (TCRdb year 2020). Regarding the research as a whole: The collaborator samples originated in the United States, Italy and Spain and spanned the acute and convalescent phases of COVID-19. The prospective study material was composed of cDNA or gDNA derived from T cells, B-cell-depleted T cells, or PBMCs. Deeply sampled blood TCRbeta repertoires from subjects exposed to, actively infected with, or recovered from COVID-19 were included in the dataset. A freely available public database, intended as a resource for researchers studying the immune response to SARS-CoV-2, is where the repertoires were released. The samples were drawn from the first 160 participants of the ongoing ImmuneRACE study and from 950 to 1,500 subjects provided by 6 global collaborators. The sample metadata nearly always contained a de-identified subject ID, COVID-19 status, age in years and sex. Where HLA class I and class II types were available, the types were taken from metadata supplied by the sample provider, not from assay-based typing. Study-level results and caveats: How much clinical and demographic metadata was included differed by source and by participant, and the metadata was provided uncurated.

The CDR3 spans 15 residues, from the cysteine through the phenylalanine. CDR3 DNA only is kept here, 45 bases in frame from base 1. From V the trimming removes 5 bases and from J it removes 5 bases, while the gene matches leave 9 bases of the junction unaccounted for. Sequences SGHDT (CDR1) and YYEEEE (CDR2) are obtained from the germline V gene. TCRbeta CDR3 regions were amplified from genomic DNA by means of the immunoSEQ Assay, a bias-controlled multiplex PCR. The paper's processing steps were these. Within the assay, amplification of reference gene primers was used to estimate how many nucleated cells each sample contained. Sequence reads were collapsed and filtered to measure the absolute abundance of every unique TCRbeta CDR3 rearrangement. For each sample, productive Simpson clonality was calculated as the square root of Simpson's diversity index over productive rearrangements. TCRdb carries this immuneACCESS record with in-frame sequences only. Its versions omit some clonotypes, under half of them owing to an unresolved V gene in the studies checked, with the rest unexplained. The D gene and trimming were derived from the DNA, and the V and J assignments and clone size from that table. The sample contains 150,000 to 200,000 clones, roughly 77% of them found a single time. The ten largest clones capture 6% of the sample.

At one collaborating source in Seattle, patients were enrolled during active infection and were followed longitudinally through the course of disease. Collaborating institutions collected whole blood in K2EDTA tubes following their own protocols. For TCRbeta analysis, collaborators shipped samples as frozen whole blood, isolated PBMCs, or DNA extracted from either of those sample types. This TCR was sampled from a woman in her forties with COVID-19, enrolled during active disease. The sample consisted of peripheral blood. The receptor chain draws on TRBV5-6 and TRBJ1-5, and TRBD1 matches 8 of the central bases. At the DNA level, the sequence is TGTGCCAGCAGTCGGACAGGGAGAGCGGATCAGCCCCAGCATTTT. It translates to CASSRTGRADQPQHF.